This T cell receptor beta chain originates from a study of CD8+CD57+ T cells in acquired aplastic anemia. Study summary: Across the sorted CD4+ and CD8+ cells, DNA amounts averaged approximately 3 ug. Regarding the study as a whole: Between patients and controls, about 31 CD8+ CDR3 sequences were found in common.

This clonotype was seen repeatedly, ten times or more. The antigen is undetermined. The junction departs from the called germline gene at one end, perhaps through a read error. Genomic DNA, the template, was used for profiling of the TCR beta VDJ and CDR3. TCRdb itself ran the reads through MiXCR, one entry per CDR3 protein. This sample carries 300,000 or so distinct CDR3 sequences, approximately 56% of them seen once, and the ten largest clones take approximately 8.2%. The CDR3 runs 13 residues. Per the germline V gene, CDR1 is SNHLY and CDR2 is FYNNEI. Sequencing was done on a sample of sorted CD4+, CD8+, or CD8+CD57+ T cells (not recorded which) from PBMCs. This clonotype was sampled from a human donor with severe aplastic anemia or a healthy control (not recorded which). The rearrangement links TRBV2 to TRBJ1-2; D may be TRBD1 (6 bases). The CDR3 coding sequence is TGTGCCAGCAGGGAAGGGGGGGACGGCGGCTACACCTTC. This sequence encodes CASREGGDGGYTF.